These 23 T cell receptor beta chains share one sample of origin, sequenced in a study of T cell responses to AZD1222 COVID-19 vaccine. The repertoire was sequenced with immunoSEQ multiplex PCR; TCRdb's copy has only in-frame clones and lacks some. The sample has some 110,000 clones, more than 75% seen once. The sample here was peripheral blood, taken 28 days after the second AZD1222 dose. These receptors were collected from an adult who received the AZD1222 COVID-19 vaccine.

The CDR3 DNA sequence: TGTGCCAGCAGTGAATTGGGGGCCTACGAGCAGTACTTC. Its protein is CASSELGAYEQYF. This sequence joins TRBV25-1 and TRBJ2-7; either TRBD1 or TRBD2 may fit D (5 bases each). This CDR3 has 13 residues. Germline assignment: CDR1 MGHDK and CDR2 SYGVNS. Between the trimmed V and J ends, which lost 1 base and 2 bases, there was a span of 6 bases.

The chain carries TRBV4-3 and TRBJ1-2, with no clear D. The V and J ends lost 1 base and 10 bases respectively, with 13 bases between them. CDR3 length: 13 residues. Germline CDR1 and CDR2: LGHNA and YSLEER. The CDR3 DNA is TGCGCCAGCAGCCAAGTGGAACGTTTTGACTACACCTTC. It yields the protein CASSQVERFDYTF.

V is TRBV7-2 and J is TRBJ2-2; D gene uncertain. Between the trimmed V and J ends, which lost 1 base and 0 bases, there was a span of 9 bases. Germline V gives CDR1 SGHTA, CDR2 FQGNSA. This CDR3 has 16 residues. The CDR3 sequence is CASSLGTAANTGELFF. The CDR3 DNA is TGTGCCAGCAGCTTAGGAACAGCCGCGAACACCGGGGAGCTGTTTTTT. Drawing the rest from reference TRBV7-2 and TRBJ2-2, the complete variable domain is GAGVSQSPSNKVTEKGKDVELRCDPISGHTALYWYRQSLGQGLEFLIYFQGNSAPDKSGLPSDRFSAERTGGSVSTLTIQRTQQEDSAVYLCASSLGTAANTGELFFGEGSRLTVL.

This chain links TRBV2 with TRBJ2-4; D gene unclear. The CDR3 contains 11 residues. Trimming shortened V by 6 bases and J by 7 bases, and 7 bases separated the two germline ends. Germline CDR1 and CDR2: SNHLY and FYNNEI. The DNA of the CDR3 is TGTGCCAGCAGCCTAGGGAACATTCAGTACTTC. It is translated as CASSLGNIQYF.

The chain recombines TRBV11-2 with TRBJ2-7; 14 bases match TRBD2. The V and J ends lost 3 bases and 3 bases, in that order; junction bases with no gene match: 13. The CDR3 contains 19 residues. The germline V gene has CDR1 SGHAT and CDR2 FQNNGV. The CDR3 coding sequence is TGTGCCAGCAGCTTCAGACTAGCGGGGGGGTCAGCCGCTTACTACGAGCAGTACTTC. It translates to CASSFRLAGGSAAYYEQYF.

The CDR3 protein is CASSSRGEAFF. CDR3 sequence (DNA): TGTGCCAGTAGTTCCAGGGGGGAAGCTTTCTTT. The gene calls are TRBV19 and TRBJ1-1; 7 bases agree with TRBD1. The CDR3 contains 11 residues. V dropped 5 bases and J dropped 8; count of bases not matched to a gene: 2. In germline, CDR1 is LNHDA, CDR2 SQIVND (reference sequence). Full variable domain (missing parts from reference TRBV19 and TRBJ1-1): DGGITQSPKYLFRKEGQNVTLSCEQNLNHDAMYWYRQDPGQGLRLIYYSQIVNDFQKGDIAEGYSVSREKKESFPLTVTSAQKNPTAFYLCASSSRGEAFFGQGTRLTVV.

The chain combines TRBV19 with TRBJ1-2; D is unresolved. Germline V CDR1 and CDR2: LNHDA, SQIVND (reference sequence). This CDR3 comprises 12 residues. Trimming pared 4 bases from V and 11 bases from J, leaving 14 bases between. CDR3 amino acids: CASSKRPTSYTF. The DNA for the CDR3 is TGTGCCAGTAGTAAGCGACCGACTAGTTACACCTTC.

V gene TRBV11-1 combines with J gene TRBJ2-3; 8 bases map to TRBD2. The CDR3 covers 16 residues. Germline V gives CDR1 SGHAT, CDR2 FQDESV (reference sequence). The V gene end was trimmed by 4 bases and the J gene end by 6 bases; junction bases not matched to a gene: 12. The CDR3 protein is CASSSYPGLGEDTQYF. The CDR3 DNA sequence: TGTGCCAGCAGCTCCTATCCGGGACTAGGAGAGGATACGCAGTATTTT.

The chain couples TRBV12-5 to TRBJ1-1; 11 bases map to TRBD1. The junction had 16 bases not matched to a gene; V was cut back by 0 bases and J by 1 base. The CDR3 contains 21 residues. Germline V gene sequence: CDR1 LGHNT, CDR2 FRNRAP. The CDR3 nucleotides read TGTGCTAGTGGTTTGGTACGTGGGGAAGTGGGACAGGGGGTCCCGAACACTGAAGCTTTCTTT. Amino acid sequence: CASGLVRGEVGQGVPNTEAFF.

V is TRBV12-3 or TRBV12-4 and J is TRBJ1-5; D may be TRBD1 (5 bases). The V end was cut by 10 bases, the J end by 7 bases, with 17 bases between. This CDR3 has 13 amino acids. This chain's CDR3 is CATTQQGGQPQHF. CDR3 bases: TGTGCCACCACCCAGCAGGGTGGCCAGCCCCAGCATTTT.

This clone was observed a handful of times. The chain's CDR3 is CASSLVIGVGTDTQYF. The CDR3 DNA sequence: TGTGCCAGCAGCTTGGTAATAGGGGTGGGCACAGATACGCAGTATTTT. V and J are TRBV5-6 and TRBJ2-3; D is possibly TRBD1 (5 bases). CDR3 size: 16 residues. Trimming removed 0 bases at V and 1 base at J, with 12 bases between. Germline loops: CDR1 SGHDT, CDR2 YYEEEE. Combining the CDR3 with reference TRBV5-6 and TRBJ2-3 gives the whole variable domain DAGVTQSPTHLIKTRGQQVTLRCSPKSGHDTVSWYQQALGQGPQFIFQYYEEEERQRGNFPDRFSGHQFPNYSSELNVNALLLGDSALYLCASSLVIGVGTDTQYFGPGTRLTVL.

The sample holds a few counts of this clone. The chain employs TRBV20-1 and TRBJ2-1; D is undetermined. V was cut by 5 bases and J by 5 bases, with 4 bases left in between. The length of the CDR3 is 10 residues. Germline loops: CDR1 DFQATT, CDR2 SNEGSKA (reference sequence). CDR3 in amino acids: CSAGNNEQFF. CDR3 sequence (DNA): TGCAGTGCTGGTAACAATGAGCAGTTCTTC.

This chain joins TRBV29-1 and TRBJ1-1; TRBD1 matches 10 bases. Trimming took 4 bases from V and 1 from J; bases not matched to a gene: 9. Germline V CDR1 and CDR2: SQVTM, ANQGSEA. The length of the CDR3 is 16 residues. CDR3 DNA: TGCAGCGTTGGGCGACAGGGGGCGAAGGGGAACACTGAAGCTTTCTTT. This sequence encodes CSVGRQGAKGNTEAFF. Supplemented by reference TRBV29-1 and TRBJ1-1, the full variable domain reads SAVISQKPSRDICQRGTSLTIQCQVDSQVTMMFWYRQQPGQSLTLIATANQGSEATYESGFVIDKFPISRPNLTFSTLTVSNMSPEDSSIYLCSVGRQGAKGNTEAFFGQGTRLTVV.

The chain is built from TRBV19 and TRBJ1-2; no definite D call. The germline CDR1 and CDR2 sequences are LNHDA and SQIVND (reference sequence). V shed 5 bases and J shed 3 bases, with 7 bases lying between them. The CDR3 covers 12 residues. CDR3 residues: CASSFHDYGYTF. The CDR3, as DNA: TGTGCCAGTAGTTTTCATGACTATGGCTACACCTTC.

The V gene is TRBV4-1, the J gene TRBJ1-5; weak D call: TRBD1 (5 bases). This CDR3 is built from 13 residues. V was clipped by 5 bases and J by 7 bases, with 12 bases between them. The V gene's germline CDR1 is MGHRA and CDR2 YSYEKL. The DNA for the CDR3 is TGCGCCAGCAGCTTAGGGGAGAACCAGCCCCAGCATTTT. It encodes CASSLGENQPQHF.

The rearrangement uses TRBV27 and TRBJ2-3; the D is unclear. Trimming removed 2 bases at V and 6 bases at J, with 9 bases between. CDR3 length: 13 residues. CDR1 MNHEY and CDR2 SMNVEV come from the germline V gene (reference sequence). CDR3 sequence: CASSLGRPDTQYF. CDR3 bases: TGTGCCAGCAGTTTAGGTAGGCCGGATACGCAGTATTTT.

The CDR3: CASSLTSGGDSEQYF. The CDR3 region has the DNA TGTGCCAGCAGCTTGACTAGCGGGGGGGATTCCGAGCAGTACTTC. This chain joins TRBV5-4 and TRBJ2-7; TRBD2 matches 13 bases. Germline V CDR1 and CDR2: SGHNT, YYREEE (reference sequence). The ends lost 1 base at V and 6 bases at J; junction bases unmatched: 4. The CDR3 extends over 15 amino acids.

The gene calls are TRBV9 and TRBJ1-3; TRBD1 matches at 10 bases. J gave up 2 bases and V 0 bases, and 2 bases lay outside the gene matches. The CDR3 has 16 residues. The germline V gene has CDR1 SGDLS and CDR2 YYNGEE. As DNA, the CDR3 is TGTGCCAGCAGCGTAGGACAGGGGGCAACTGGAAACACCATATATTTT. Its translation is CASSVGQGATGNTIYF.

This clone was recorded only once. The V gene is TRBV5-1, the J gene TRBJ2-7, with D possibly TRBD2 on 5 matching bases. The assigned J gene may be wrong: the sequence end matches TRBJ2-5 better. CDR3 size: 11 residues. Germline CDR1 and CDR2: SGHRS and YFSETQ. CDR3 bases: TGCGCCAGCACCCTGGCGGGGACCCAGTACTTC. Translation: CASTLAGTQYF.

The V gene is TRBV19, the J gene TRBJ1-2; D not certain. The CDR3 runs to 14 residues. Germline V CDR1 and CDR2: LNHDA, SQIVND (reference sequence). V was cut by 8 bases and J by 3 bases, with 16 bases left in between. DNA of the CDR3: TGTGCCAGTGGGGAGAGCGAAATTTACTATGGCTACACCTTC. As protein: CASGESEIYYGYTF.

The chain joins TRBV7-3 to TRBJ1-1; 9 nucleotides align to TRBD1. The CDR3 loop spans 15 amino acids. The junction had 4 bases not matched to a gene; V was cut back by 4 bases and J by 1 base. CDR1 and CDR2 from the germline V gene are SGHTA and FQGTGA. The CDR3 DNA reads as TGTGCCAGCAGCTCACAGGGGGCGCAGAACACTGAAGCTTTCTTT. This codes for CASSSQGAQNTEAFF.

This clone turned up a few times. The chain combines TRBV29-1 with TRBJ1-1; D might be TRBD1 (5 bases). The CDR3 covers 13 residues. The germline V and J ends were trimmed by 3 bases and 5 bases, with 13 bases remaining between them. Germline V gene sequence: CDR1 SQVTM, CDR2 ANQGSEA. Here the CDR3 DNA reads TGCAGCGTTGAGGGGGGATTGGGGACTGAAGCTTTCTTT. This sequence encodes CSVEGGLGTEAFF.

This clone was recorded once. The J gene is TRBJ2-7, the V gene TRBV5-1, with TRBD1 identical over 7 bases. Germline V gene sequence: CDR1 SGHRS, CDR2 YFSETQ. The CDR3 covers 14 residues. The junction had 4 bases not matched to a gene; V was cut back by 1 base and J by 3 bases. The CDR3 DNA sequence: TGCGCCAGCAGCTTGACGGGGACAGACTACGAGCAGTACTTC. Its translation is CASSLTGTDYEQYF.